A selection of T cell receptor beta chains follows, all from one sample in a study of T cells in Graves' hyperthyroidism and ophthalmopathy. TCRdb reanalysed the multiplex PCR reads using MiXCR and keeps one entry per CDR3 protein. Among roughly 570,000 distinct CDR3 sequences listed, approximately 15% were seen once. Sequencing was done on a sample of blood. These receptor sequences come from a woman aged 30 to 39 with Graves' hyperthyroidism. CDR3s include the opening cysteine and the closing phenylalanine or tryptophan. The D gene is left open where the match is weak. Rows give clone size only sometimes, using once, few, many, or a class for an expanded clone.

d_call | j_call | clone_size | v_call | cdr3_nt | cdr3_aa
NA | TRBJ1-1 | many | TRBV3-1 | TGTGCCAGCAGCCAAGCGGGGAGTCCATTCACTGAAGCTTTCTTT | CASSQAGSPFTEAFF
TRBD2 | TRBJ2-1 | many | TRBV11-2 | TGTGCCAGCAGCTTGGCGGGAGGGGGGGATTATTACAATGAGCAGTTCTTC | CASSLAGGGDYYNEQFF
NA | TRBJ2-7 | many | TRBV28 | TGTGCCAGCAGTTTACACATATCCTCTGAAGAAGCCTACGAGCAGTACTTC | CASSLHISSEEAYEQYF
NA | TRBJ1-1 | few | TRBV7-9 | TGTGCCAGCAACCCGATAGGGACTTTCATGAACACTGAAGCTTTCTTT | CASNPIGTFMNTEAFF
TRBD2 | TRBJ2-2 | many | TRBV6-1 | TGTGCCAGCAGTAAGCTAGCGGTTCAAACCGGGGAGCTGTTTTTT | CASSKLAVQTGELFF
NA | TRBJ2-1 | NA | TRBV3-1 | TGTGCCAGCAGCCCATCCAGGGGCTCCTGCAATGAGCAGTTCTTC | CASSPSRGSCNEQFF
NA | TRBJ2-2 | many | TRBV6-1 | TGTGCCAGCAAGGTGGGGGCGAGGAACACCGGGGAGCTGTTTTTT | CASKVGARNTGELFF
NA | TRBJ2-4 | many | TRBV10-3 | TGTGCCATCAGTGATGATCTAGCCAAAAACATTCAGTACTTC | CAISDDLAKNIQYF
NA | TRBJ2-7 | many | TRBV6-6 | TGTGCCAGCAGTTACTCGATCGGGGGCACAGAAACCTACGAGCAGTACTTC | CASSYSIGGTETYEQYF
TRBD1 | TRBJ2-7 | NA | TRBV7-9 | TGTGCCAGCAGCGCTAGGGGACAGAAAAACTACGAGCAGTACTTC | CASSARGQKNYEQYF
TRBD2 | TRBJ2-2 | many | TRBV11-3 | TGTGCCAGCAGCTTAGCCCTAGCGGGAGAGGGCACCGGGGAGCTGTTTTTT | CASSLALAGEGTGELFF
NA | TRBJ2-7 | few | TRBV20-1 | TGCAGTGCTAGAGACCCAGTTGCGGAGGATTTCTACGAGCAGTACTTC | CSARDPVAEDFYEQYF
TRBD1 | TRBJ2-1 | NA | TRBV20-1 | TGCAGTGCCCGAGAGAGTAGACAGGGGTCTAATGAGCAGTTCTTC | CSARESRQGSNEQFF
NA | TRBJ2-7 | few | TRBV6-6 | TGTGCCAGCAGTTACTCGAACAGTCGATTCCAGTACGAGCAGTACTTC | CASSYSNSRFQYEQYF